This T cell receptor beta chain came from a study of cytomegalovirus exposure and HLA in healthy donors. With 60 Vbeta and 13 Jbeta primers, the PCR was carried out. Produced via immunoSEQ multiplex PCR; TCRdb's table is partial and in-frame only. The table shows roughly 190,000 clones, with 65% to 85% occurring only once. Germline CDR1 is LNHNV and CDR2 is YYDKDF (reference sequence). The CDR3 consists of 14 residues. V lost 0 bases, J lost 10 bases, and 10 bases lay in between. The sequencing sample was made of PBMCs. This TCR derives from a man between 45 and 60 years old in good health and CMV-seronegative. J is TRBJ1-6 and V is TRBV15; no firm D call. DNA for the CDR3: TGTGCCACCAGCAGAGAGGCCGAGGGCTCACCCCTCCACTTT. It specifies CATSREAEGSPLHF. Variable domain in full (rest from reference TRBV15 and TRBJ1-6): DAMVIQNPRYQVTQFGKPVTLSCSQTLNHNVMYWYQQKSSQAPKLLFHYYDKDFNNEADTPDNFQSRRPNTSFCFLDIRSPGLGDTAMYLCATSREAEGSPLHFGNGTRLTVT.